The sequence of this T cell receptor (beta chain) was determined in a study of T cell repertoires in cytomegalovirus infection (dated by TCRdb to between 2018 and 2021). Regarding the study in general: Donor HLA type was relevant to the analysis, as public TCR beta signatures indicated carriage of CMV infection together with the matching HLA type.

This clonotype appeared many times. Its antigen is unknown. There are no base qualities to consult, and no much larger clone falls within one base. TCRdb shows the sequencer as Illumina HiSeq 1500. TCRdb cleaned the public reads at Q25 with fastp, built clones with MiXCR and kept in-frame beta chains. CDR3 protein sequences are deduplicated, and each keeps its most common genes and DNA. This sample comprises approximately 110,000 distinct CDR3 sequences, 10% of them detected only once. Of the sample, approximately 33% is held by the ten largest clones. Study-level results and caveats: The ex vivo response was dominated by HLA-C-restricted CMV-specific TCR beta clonotypes, and the single most frequent clonotype in two of eight donors was supplied by these HLA-C-restricted clonotypes. Cumulative frequency of public TCR beta family members discriminated carriers of CMV infection plus the relevant HLA type in this cohort and an independent approximately 350-donor cohort.

Taken from cysteine to phenylalanine, the CDR3 has 12 residues. Only the CDR3 DNA stays, 36 bases, in frame from base 1. Looking up the germline V gene yields CDR1 SGHTA and CDR2 FQGNSA. V and J are trimmed by 5 bases and 10 bases, and the gene matches miss 5 bases of the junction. The rearrangement combines TRBV7-2 with TRBJ2-1; TRBD2 aligns with 7 central bases. The sequencing sample was made of PBMCs, sequenced either directly or after in vitro stimulation (not recorded which). The receptor was derived from a human donor in good health (CMV status not recorded). Some clones in this sample may be carry-over from other donors' samples. The CDR3 sequence is CASSPGTIEQFF. The DNA reads TGTGCCAGCAGCCCAGGGACTATCGAGCAGTTCTTC.